The 24 T cell receptor beta chains presented below share a single source sample, sequenced in a study of cytomegalovirus exposure and HLA in healthy donors (dated 2017 in TCRdb). The method was the immunoSEQ multiplex PCR assay. A mixture of 60 forward primers for TCR Vbeta segments and 13 reverse primers for TCR Jbeta segments was used in the multiplex PCR. TCRdb retrieved this table from immuneACCESS and kept in-frame rearrangements only. Not all clones are present; in checked studies, unresolved V genes account for under half, and no reason is known for the remainder. The sample includes tens of thousands of clones, with around 73% observed a single time. Jointly, the top ten make up 3% to 4% of the sample. Sequencing input: PBMCs. All receptors come from a woman aged 40 to 50 in good health and CMV-seronegative.

This clone was counted a few times. V and J are TRBV5-6 and TRBJ2-5; 7 bases fit TRBD1. V was clipped by 1 base and J by 3 bases; unmatched bases: 0. This CDR3 is 13 amino acids long. Germline V CDR1 and CDR2: SGHDT, YYEEEE. The CDR3 nucleotides read TGTGCCAGCAGCTTGACAGGGGAAGAGACCCAGTACTTC. It codes for CASSLTGEETQYF.

The rearrangement joins TRBV2 to TRBJ2-7, with D perhaps TRBD1 (6 bases). V shed 7 bases and J shed 3 bases, with 13 bases lying between them. The CDR3 is 13 amino acids. CDR1 and CDR2 (germline): SNHLY, FYNNEI. The CDR3 loop reads CASKVDRSYEQYF. DNA of the CDR3: TGTGCCAGCAAAGTTGACAGGAGCTACGAGCAGTACTTC.

This sequence joins TRBV19 and TRBJ2-1, with 11 bases matching TRBD2. The germline CDR1 and CDR2 sequences are LNHDA and SQIVND (reference sequence). V lost 5 bases and J lost 5; bases outside the gene matches: 5. The CDR3 totals 15 residues. The CDR3 DNA is TGTGCCAGTAGTCGGACTAGCGGGCCGAACAATGAGCAGTTCTTC. Translated, it gives CASSRTSGPNNEQFF.

The genes are TRBV18 and TRBJ1-1; D is undetermined. Germline lookup yields CDR1 KGHSH and CDR2 LQKENI. The CDR3 runs to 17 residues. V was trimmed by 6 bases and J by 0 bases, leaving 20 bases between them. The CDR3: CASSRGLRTNLNTEAFF. The CDR3 DNA is TGTGCCAGCTCGCGCGGACTCCGAACCAATTTGAACACTGAAGCTTTCTTT.

The V gene is TRBV28, the J gene TRBJ2-5, with a weak D call TRBD2 (6 bases). The CDR3 extends over 16 amino acids. With 0 bases removed from V and 2 bases from J, the gap between germline ends came to 13 bases. CDR1 is MDHEN, CDR2 SYDVKM, per germline. CDR3 residues: CASSLWGGGTQETQYF. The CDR3, as DNA: TGTGCCAGCAGTTTATGGGGGGGAGGAACACAAGAGACCCAGTACTTC.

J is TRBJ2-7 and V is TRBV30, with TRBD2 matching 7 bases. The germline CDR1 and CDR2 sequences are GTSNPN and SVGIG (reference sequence). V was clipped by 0 bases and J by 3 bases; unmatched bases: 8. This CDR3 has 15 residues. CDR3 sequence reads: CAWSVDFKRDYEQYF. The DNA for the CDR3 is TGTGCCTGGAGTGTAGATTTCAAGCGGGACTACGAGCAGTACTTC.

The chain couples TRBV5-1 to TRBJ1-2; D unclear. Trimming cost V 4 bases and J 1 base, with 17 bases left between them. CDR1 SGHRS and CDR2 YFSETQ come from the germline V gene. This CDR3 is built from 16 residues. In DNA form, the CDR3 reads TGCGCCAGCAGCCTTGGTCCCAGAACCATTAACTATGGCTACACCTTC. This sequence encodes CASSLGPRTINYGYTF.

The chain couples TRBV30 to TRBJ2-1; 9 nucleotides agree with TRBD2. Germline V gives CDR1 GTSNPN, CDR2 SVGIG (reference sequence). Losses at the gene ends were 7 bases for V and 3 bases for J; bases not matched to a gene: 10. The CDR3 is 15 amino acids. CDR3 sequence (DNA): TGTGCCTTCGGGGGAGCGGGAGGTCTCTACAATGAGCAGTTCTTC. Protein sequence: CAFGGAGGLYNEQFF.

The chain uses TRBV15 and TRBJ1-5; unclear D gene. The CDR3 is 14 residues long. Germline CDR1 is LNHNV and CDR2 is YYDKDF (reference sequence). Trimming removed 3 bases at V and 12 bases at J, with 18 bases between. CDR3 bases: TGTGCCACCAGCAGCGTCCAGCGGGTTTCGGGCCAGCATTTT. It translates to CATSSVQRVSGQHF.

The chain combines TRBV5-1 with TRBJ2-7; 8 bases are shared with TRBD1. Trimming removed 0 bases from V and 1 base from J; junction bases left unmatched: 9. There are 17 residues in the CDR3. In germline, CDR1 is SGHRS, CDR2 YFSETQ. The CDR3 coding sequence is TGCGCCAGCAGCTTGGGAGGTTCAGGGGGCTCGTCCTACGAGCAGTACTTC. Translation gives CASSLGGSGGSSYEQYF. Filled out from reference TRBV5-1 and TRBJ2-7, the complete variable domain reads KAGVTQTPRYLIKTRGQQVTLSCSPISGHRSVSWYQQTPGQGLQFLFEYFSETQRNKGNFPGRFSGRQFSNSRSEMNVSTLELGDSALYLCASSLGGSGGSSYEQYFGPGTRLTVT.

The rearrangement uses TRBV27 and TRBJ2-1; maybe TRBD2 (6 bases). This CDR3 spans 12 amino acids. V was pared by 7 bases and J by 4 bases, with 8 bases between. The V gene's germline CDR1 is MNHEY and CDR2 SMNVEV (reference sequence). The CDR3 protein is CASKRGYNEQFF. DNA for the CDR3: TGTGCCAGCAAACGGGGGTACAATGAGCAGTTCTTC.

This clone was detected many times. This chain uses TRBV2 with TRBJ1-5, with D maybe TRBD1 (6 bases). There are 14 residues in the CDR3. V was cut by 2 bases and J by 7 bases, with 12 bases left in between. Germline V CDR1 and CDR2: SNHLY, FYNNEI. CDR3 nucleotide sequence: TGTGCCAGCAGTGAAACAGGGCCAATACAGCCCCAGCATTTT. Amino acid sequence: CASSETGPIQPQHF. Filled out from reference TRBV2 and TRBJ1-5, the complete variable domain reads EPEVTQTPSHQVTQMGQEVILRCVPISNHLYFYWYRQILGQKVEFLVSFYNNEISEKSEIFDDQFSVERPDGSNFTLKIRSTKLEDSAMYFCASSETGPIQPQHFGDGTRLSIL.

This clone was recorded once. This chain joins TRBV14 and TRBJ2-7; TRBD1 might be the D (6 bases). The germline V and J ends were trimmed by 4 bases and 2 bases, with 12 bases remaining between them. Germline CDR1 and CDR2: SGHDN and FVKESK. There are 14 residues in the CDR3. DNA of the CDR3: TGTGCCAGCAGCCCAGGCCAGGGGACCTACGAGCAGTACTTC. Translating it yields CASSPGQGTYEQYF.

In DNA form, the CDR3 reads TGTGCCAGCAGCGGACAGGGGGCGCGAGAAAAACTGTTTTTT. Translation gives CASSGQGAREKLFF. The chain has TRBV9 and TRBJ1-4, with 10 positions matching TRBD1. CDR3 length: 14 amino acids. The germline CDR1 and CDR2 sequences are SGDLS and YYNGEE. J was trimmed by 8 bases and V by 3 bases; bases with no gene match: 4.

The J gene is TRBJ2-3, the V gene TRBV19, with 11 positions matching TRBD2. From germline, CDR1 is LNHDA and CDR2 SQIVND (reference sequence). V lost 4 bases, J lost 1 base, and 1 base stayed unmatched. The CDR3 length is 15 residues. The CDR3 loop reads CASSKLAGGTDTQYF. The CDR3 bases are TGTGCCAGTAGTAAACTAGCGGGGGGCACAGATACGCAGTATTTT.

The rearrangement joins TRBV9 to TRBJ2-5; D possibly corresponds to TRBD1 (6 bases). The CDR3 consists of 17 residues. V was clipped by 0 bases and J by 2 bases, with 17 bases between them. Germline loops: CDR1 SGDLS, CDR2 YYNGEE. The CDR3 region is CASSVDPPGTKQETQYF. CDR3 sequence (DNA): TGTGCCAGCAGCGTAGATCCCCCCGGGACAAAACAAGAGACCCAGTACTTC.

The chain employs TRBV6-4 and TRBJ2-2; 11 nucleotides agree with TRBD2. The CDR3 spans 15 residues. CDR1 is MRHNA, CDR2 SNTAGT, per germline. Trimming took 6 bases from V and 4 from J; bases not matched to a gene: 4. The CDR3 DNA is TGTGCCAGCAGCCCCGGGACTAGCGGCACCGGGGAGCTGTTTTTT. The encoded protein is CASSPGTSGTGELFF.

The chain uses TRBV7-2 and TRBJ2-4; D might be TRBD2 (5 bases). With 5 bases removed from V and 1 base from J, the gap between germline ends came to 12 bases. The CDR3 contains 15 residues. Germline CDR1 SGHTA, CDR2 FQGNSA. The CDR3: CASSPGIEAKNIQYF. CDR3 nucleotide sequence: TGTGCCAGCAGCCCGGGGATTGAGGCCAAAAACATTCAGTACTTC.

The CDR3 sequence is CASSLGGTGELFF. As DNA, the CDR3 is TGTGCCAGCAGTTTAGGAGGGACCGGGGAGCTGTTTTTT. V is TRBV27 and J is TRBJ2-2; perhaps TRBD2 as D (6 bases). CDR3 size: 13 residues. V gave up 2 bases and J gave up 5 bases, with 6 bases separating them. From germline, CDR1 is MNHEY and CDR2 SMNVEV (reference sequence).

The chain employs TRBV4-2 and TRBJ1-6, with 10 bases matching TRBD1. V trimming: 1 base; J trimming: 7 bases; junction bases outside the gene matches: 7. CDR1 and CDR2 from the germline V gene are LGHNA and YNFKEQ. The length of the CDR3 is 17 residues. In DNA, the CDR3 is TGTGCCAGCAGCCAAGGGGAAGGACAGGGGGGGAATTCACCCCTCCACTTT. It codes for CASSQGEGQGGNSPLHF.

This clone was recorded many times. The V call is TRBV27, the J call TRBJ2-5; 10 bases map to TRBD2. The germline V gene encodes CDR1 MNHEY and CDR2 SMNVEV (reference sequence). The trim removed 7 bases at V and 2 bases at J, leaving 4 bases unmatched. The CDR3 spans 14 residues. The CDR3 reads CASKILAGQETQYF. Here the CDR3 DNA reads TGTGCCAGCAAGATACTAGCGGGACAAGAGACCCAGTACTTC.

The chain employs TRBV5-6 and TRBJ2-3, with 10 bases lining up with TRBD2. CDR1 is SGHDT and CDR2 is YYEEEE in the germline V gene. CDR3 length: 17 amino acids. V shed 0 bases and J 3 bases; nucleotides not matched to a gene: 7. The CDR3 sequence is CASSLGGSGRRTDTQYF. Written as DNA, the CDR3 is TGTGCCAGCAGCTTGGGAGGTAGCGGGAGGAGGACAGATACGCAGTATTTT.

This sequence joins TRBV5-1 and TRBJ2-1, with 9 bases matching TRBD2. J was trimmed by 8 bases and V by 3 bases; bases with no gene match: 9. The CDR3 totals 15 residues. CDR1 and CDR2 (germline): SGHRS, YFSETQ. CDR3 residues: CASSWLAGKADEQFF. In DNA form, the CDR3 reads TGCGCCAGCAGCTGGCTAGCGGGGAAGGCGGATGAGCAGTTCTTC. Using reference TRBV5-1 and TRBJ2-1 for the parts outside the CDR3, the full variable domain is KAGVTQTPRYLIKTRGQQVTLSCSPISGHRSVSWYQQTPGQGLQFLFEYFSETQRNKGNFPGRFSGRQFSNSRSEMNVSTLELGDSALYLCASSWLAGKADEQFFGPGTRLTVL.

CDR3: CASSLATGGYTF. The CDR3 nucleotides are TGCGCCAGCAGCTTGGCAACGGGGGGCTACACCTTC. The V and J genes are TRBV5-1 and TRBJ1-2; D is unclear. The CDR3 is 12 amino acids. V shed 0 bases and J shed 8 bases, with 8 bases lying between them. From germline, CDR1 is SGHRS and CDR2 YFSETQ.